The rows below give T cell receptor beta chains drawn from one sample of a study of blood T cell repertoires in COVID-19. Method: immunoSEQ multiplex PCR; TCRdb's copy keeps in-frame clones and lacks some. In the table there are 250,000 to 300,000 clones, roughly 92% of which are singletons. The source material was peripheral blood. Receptors were obtained from a woman aged 25 to 39 with COVID-19, enrolled during active disease. CDR3s include the opening cysteine and the closing phenylalanine or tryptophan. Fields, in order: D gene, V gene, J gene, clone size, CDR3 protein, CDR3 DNA. D genes are given only for firm matches. Expanded clones get a size class; other rows say once, few or many, or leave the size out.

>TRBD1|TRBV3-1/TRBV3-2|TRBJ1-2|-
CASSQDADRVKGYTF
TGTGCCAGCAGCCAAGATGCGGACAGGGTGAAAGGCTACACCTTC
>TRBD2|TRBV2|TRBJ2-1|once
CASTTNPGGSNEQFF
TGTGCCAGCACCACCAACCCGGGGGGATCTAATGAGCAGTTCTTC
>-|TRBV30|TRBJ1-4|few
CAWSPGSDKLFF
TGTGCCTGGAGCCCAGGGTCGGATAAACTGTTTTTT
>-|TRBV4-1|TRBJ1-6|-
CASSQEVNSLSLHF
TGCGCCAGCAGCCAAGAGGTGAACAGTCTATCCCTCCACTTT
>-|TRBV15|TRBJ2-5|-
CATSRDRAGQETQYF
TGTGCCACCAGCAGAGATCGTGCGGGGCAAGAGACCCAGTACTTC
>TRBD2|TRBV6-4|TRBJ2-1|-
CASSDGAGGYNEQFF
TGTGCCAGCAGTGACGGGGCGGGAGGGTACAATGAGCAGTTCTTC
>-|TRBV28|TRBJ1-1|-
CASSLGGMNTEAFF
TGTGCCAGCAGTTTGGGGGGGATGAACACTGAAGCTTTCTTT
>-|TRBV27|TRBJ2-1|-
CASSLGLPYNEQFF
TGTGCCAGCAGTTTAGGACTTCCCTACAATGAGCAGTTCTTC
>TRBD1|TRBV19|TRBJ2-3|-
CASSAPGQVADTQYF
TGTGCCAGTAGTGCACCGGGACAGGTAGCGGATACGCAGTATTTT
>-|TRBV5-6|TRBJ1-3|-
CASSLGYISGNTIYF
TGTGCCAGCAGCTTGGGGTACATCTCTGGAAACACCATATATTTT
>TRBD1|TRBV3-1/TRBV3-2|TRBJ1-2|-
CASSPGGRGYGYTF
TGTGCCAGCAGCCCCGGGGGCAGGGGGTATGGCTACACCTTC
>TRBD2|TRBV6-5|TRBJ2-1|-
CASHERESHNEQFF
TGTGCCAGTCATGAGCGGGAGTCCCACAATGAGCAGTTCTTC
>-|TRBV5-6|TRBJ1-4|-
CASSLRVNEKLFF
TGTGCCAGCAGCTTGCGGGTTAATGAAAAACTGTTTTTT
>-|TRBV6-5|TRBJ2-7|-
CASRLYEQYF
TGTGCCAGCAGACTTTACGAGCAGTACTTC